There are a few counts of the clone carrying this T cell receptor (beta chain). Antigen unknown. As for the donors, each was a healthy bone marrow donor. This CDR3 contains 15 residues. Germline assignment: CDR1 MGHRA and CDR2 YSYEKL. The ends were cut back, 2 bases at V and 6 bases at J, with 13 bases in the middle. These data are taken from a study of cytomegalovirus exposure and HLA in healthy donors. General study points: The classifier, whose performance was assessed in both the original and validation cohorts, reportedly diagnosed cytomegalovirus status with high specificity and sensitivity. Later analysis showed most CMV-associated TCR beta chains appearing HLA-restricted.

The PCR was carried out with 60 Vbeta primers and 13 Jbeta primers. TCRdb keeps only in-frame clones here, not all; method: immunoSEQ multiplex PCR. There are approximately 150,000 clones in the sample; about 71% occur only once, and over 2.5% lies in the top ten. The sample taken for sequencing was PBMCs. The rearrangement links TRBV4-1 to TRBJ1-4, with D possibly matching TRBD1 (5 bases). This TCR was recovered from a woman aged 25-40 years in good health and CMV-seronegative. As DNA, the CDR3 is TGCGCCAGCAGCCAAACGGGACTAGTGCATGAAAAACTGTTTTTT. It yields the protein CASSQTGLVHEKLFF.